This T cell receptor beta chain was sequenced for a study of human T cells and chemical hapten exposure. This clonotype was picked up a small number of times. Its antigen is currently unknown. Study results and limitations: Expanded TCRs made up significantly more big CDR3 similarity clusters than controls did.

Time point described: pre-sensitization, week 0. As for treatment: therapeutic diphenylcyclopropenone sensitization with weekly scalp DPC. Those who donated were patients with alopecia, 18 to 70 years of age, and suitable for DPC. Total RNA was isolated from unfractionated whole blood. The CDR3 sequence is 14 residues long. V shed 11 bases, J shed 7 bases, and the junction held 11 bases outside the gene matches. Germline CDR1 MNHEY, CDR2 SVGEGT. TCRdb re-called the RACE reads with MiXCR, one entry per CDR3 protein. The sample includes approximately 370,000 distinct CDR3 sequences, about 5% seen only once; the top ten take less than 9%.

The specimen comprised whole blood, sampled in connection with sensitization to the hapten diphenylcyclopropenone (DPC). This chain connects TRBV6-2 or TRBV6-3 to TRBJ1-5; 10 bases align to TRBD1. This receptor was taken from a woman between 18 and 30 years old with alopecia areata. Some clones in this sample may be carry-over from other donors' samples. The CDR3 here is CAGKRQGAGQPQHF. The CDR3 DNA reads TGTGCCGGAAAAAGACAGGGGGCTGGACAGCCCCAGCATTTT.